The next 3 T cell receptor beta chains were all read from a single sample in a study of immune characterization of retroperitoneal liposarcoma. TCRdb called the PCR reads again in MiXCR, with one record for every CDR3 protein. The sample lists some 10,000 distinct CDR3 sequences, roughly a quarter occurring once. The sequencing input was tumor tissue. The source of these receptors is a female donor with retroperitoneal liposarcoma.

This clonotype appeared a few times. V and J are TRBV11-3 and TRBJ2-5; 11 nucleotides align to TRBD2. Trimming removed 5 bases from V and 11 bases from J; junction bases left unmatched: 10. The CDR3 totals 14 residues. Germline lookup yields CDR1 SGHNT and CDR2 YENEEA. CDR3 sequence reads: CASSDRTSGLEQYF. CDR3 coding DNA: TGTGCCAGCAGCGACCGGACTAGCGGGCTTGAGCAGTACTTC.

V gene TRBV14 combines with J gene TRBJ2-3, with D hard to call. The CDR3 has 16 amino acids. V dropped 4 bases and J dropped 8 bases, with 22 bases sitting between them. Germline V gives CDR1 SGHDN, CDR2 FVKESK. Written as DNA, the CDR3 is TGTGCCAGCAGCCTTGTCAGGCTGGCCCTACGTGGTACGCAGTATTTT. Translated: CASSLVRLALRGTQYF.

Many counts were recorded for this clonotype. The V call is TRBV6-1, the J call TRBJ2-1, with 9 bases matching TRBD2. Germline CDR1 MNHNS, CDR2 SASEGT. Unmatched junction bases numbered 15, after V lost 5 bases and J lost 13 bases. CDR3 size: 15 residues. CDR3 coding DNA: TGTGCCAGCAGTTCGCTAGCGGGGAACCAAGAGACCCAGTTCTTC. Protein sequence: CASSSLAGNQETQFF.